The 30 T cell receptor beta chains given below trace back to one sample, sequenced in a study of blood T cell repertoires in COVID-19. Assay: immunoSEQ multiplex PCR; the TCRdb copy retains only in-frame clones and omits some. The top ten clones hold 10% of a sample with a few hundred thousand clones, approximately 88% of them seen once. Sequenced: PBMCs or T cells enriched from blood (not recorded which). The origin of the receptors is a man aged 18 to 29 with acute COVID-19.

The chain joins TRBV28 to TRBJ1-1, with D unresolved. Germline-derived CDR1 and CDR2 are MDHEN and SYDVKM. The CDR3 runs 14 residues. V lost 3 bases and J lost 3, with 11 bases in between. Here the CDR3 DNA reads TGTGCCAGCAGTTTCCTGGAGTCAGACACTGAAGCTTTCTTT. Translation gives CASSFLESDTEAFF.

The rearrangement links TRBV27 to TRBJ2-7, with 8 positions matching TRBD2. Losses at the gene ends were 5 bases for V and 1 base for J; bases not matched to a gene: 7. CDR1 is MNHEY, CDR2 SMNVEV, per germline (reference sequence). The CDR3 has 15 residues. The CDR3 DNA reads TGTGCCAGCAGTACAGGACTAGCTTCTTCCTACGAGCAGTACTTC. It encodes CASSTGLASSYEQYF.

This sequence joins TRBV28 and TRBJ2-3; 8 bases line up with TRBD2. The CDR3 contains 16 residues. V shed 2 bases and J 3 bases; nucleotides not matched to a gene: 7. Germline values: CDR1 MDHEN, CDR2 SYDVKM. The CDR3 region is CASSLVAGSVTDTQYF. CDR3 sequence (DNA): TGTGCCAGCAGTTTAGTAGCGGGAAGTGTGACAGATACGCAGTATTTT.

The chain couples TRBV7-9 to TRBJ1-5; 8 bases line up with TRBD1. J was trimmed by 5 bases and V by 5 bases; bases with no gene match: 2. Germline-derived CDR1 and CDR2 are SEHNR and FQNEAQ (reference sequence). CDR3 length: 13 residues. The CDR3 loop reads CASSRDRYQPQHF. DNA for the CDR3: TGTGCCAGCAGCCGGGACAGGTATCAGCCCCAGCATTTT.

The rearrangement uses TRBV4-1 and TRBJ2-7, with 9 bases matching TRBD2. The CDR3 runs 15 residues. Germline lookup yields CDR1 MGHRA and CDR2 YSYEKL. With V trimmed by 4 bases and J by 0 bases, 4 bases remained unmatched. The CDR3 reads CASSLGGRASYEQYF. The CDR3 DNA reads as TGCGCCAGCAGCCTGGGCGGGAGGGCCTCCTACGAGCAGTACTTC.

The V gene is TRBV29-1, the J gene TRBJ1-1; tentative D call: TRBD1 (6 bases). CDR1 and CDR2 (germline): SQVTM, ANQGSEA. The CDR3 loop spans 13 amino acids. The ends were cut back, 0 bases at V and 8 bases at J, with 13 bases in the middle. CDR3 sequence (DNA): TGCAGCGTTGAAGATCCGGCAGGGACAGAAGCTTTCTTT. This translates into CSVEDPAGTEAFF. Variable domain in full (rest from reference TRBV29-1 and TRBJ1-1): SAVISQKPSRDICQRGTSLTIQCQVDSQVTMMFWYRQQPGQSLTLIATANQGSEATYESGFVIDKFPISRPNLTFSTLTVSNMSPEDSSIYLCSVEDPAGTEAFFGQGTRLTVV.

This clone was observed a single time. V gene TRBV29-1 combines with J gene TRBJ1-2; 8 nucleotides match TRBD1. The CDR3 covers 14 residues. V dropped 4 bases and J dropped 5; count of bases not matched to a gene: 9. Germline V gives CDR1 SQVTM, CDR2 ANQGSEA. CDR3 protein: CSVGPSDRGYGYTF. CDR3 DNA sequence: TGCAGCGTTGGACCTTCCGACAGGGGTTATGGCTACACCTTC.

This chain uses TRBV2 with TRBJ1-5; D is perhaps TRBD1 (5 bases). V lost 4 bases and J 2 bases, leaving 15 bases between the germline ends. The CDR3 length is 16 residues. Germline CDR1 SNHLY, CDR2 FYNNEI. The CDR3 bases are TGTGCCAGCAGTGTTCGGGGGGAAATCGGCAATCAGCCCCAGCATTTT. Protein product: CASSVRGEIGNQPQHF.

V is TRBV5-4 and J is TRBJ2-2, with D possibly TRBD2 on 5 matching bases. V lost 2 bases to trimming and J lost 2 bases, with 10 bases between them. The CDR3 is 15 amino acids. From germline, CDR1 is SGHNT and CDR2 YYREEE (reference sequence). As DNA, the CDR3 is TGTGCCAGCAGCTTCGCCCTAGCAAACACCGGGGAGCTGTTTTTT. As protein: CASSFALANTGELFF.

The chain recombines TRBV7-9 with TRBJ2-3; 9 bases fit TRBD2. Germline assignment: CDR1 SEHNR and CDR2 FQNEAQ (reference sequence). The CDR3 sequence is 17 residues long. V lost 0 bases, J lost 3 bases, and 7 bases stayed unmatched. The CDR3 region is CASSLALGLAGTDTQYF. The DNA of the CDR3 is TGTGCCAGCAGCTTAGCGCTGGGTCTAGCGGGAACAGATACGCAGTATTTT.

V usage is TRBV5-1 and J usage is TRBJ1-1, with TRBD1 as a possible D gene (5 bases). The CDR3 runs to 13 residues. V was shortened by 2 bases and J by 5 bases, with 10 bases between the two germline ends. The germline gives CDR1 SGHRS, CDR2 YFSETQ. CDR3 coding DNA: TGCGCCAGCAGCTTCCAGGGTGGGACTGAAGCTTTCTTT. It specifies CASSFQGGTEAFF.

In its sample, this clone was seen once. The chain is built from TRBV10-1 and TRBJ1-1; the match to TRBD1 covers 7 bases. Germline-derived CDR1 and CDR2 are WNHNN and SYGVQD (reference sequence). The CDR3 has 15 residues. V lost 0 bases and J lost 4; bases outside the gene matches: 5. CDR3 bases: TGCGCCAGCAGTGAGTCGACAGGGCTTGGCACTGAAGCTTTCTTT. This translates into CASSESTGLGTEAFF.

In regard to this clone: The same CDR3 also results from other DNA sequences found in this sample. The chain couples TRBV11-2 to TRBJ2-5; D might be TRBD1 (5 bases). This CDR3 has 14 amino acids. CDR1 SGHAT and CDR2 FQNNGV come from the germline V gene. The V gene lost 1 base and the J gene lost 1 base, with 7 bases spanning the gap. CDR3 amino acids: CASSLGQIQETQYF. The CDR3 DNA is TGTGCCAGCAGCTTAGGACAGATCCAAGAGACCCAGTACTTC.

The gene calls are TRBV29-1 and TRBJ2-5; the match to TRBD1 covers 8 bases. Germline CDR1 SQVTM, CDR2 ANQGSEA. V lost 7 bases and J lost 1; bases outside the gene matches: 5. This CDR3 comprises 13 residues. CDR3 nucleotides: TGCAGCGCAAGACAGGGGAGCCAAGAGACCCAGTACTTC. Amino acids: CSARQGSQETQYF. Looking up the rest from reference TRBV29-1 and TRBJ2-5 gives the full variable domain: SAVISQKPSRDICQRGTSLTIQCQVDSQVTMMFWYRQQPGQSLTLIATANQGSEATYESGFVIDKFPISRPNLTFSTLTVSNMSPEDSSIYLCSARQGSQETQYFGPGTRLLVL.

The chain is built from TRBV7-8 and TRBJ2-7; 9 bases line up with TRBD1. The CDR3 spans 14 residues. Germline trimming cut 4 bases from V and 6 bases from J; bases unmatched to any gene: 7. CDR1 and CDR2 from the germline V gene are SGHVS and FQNEAQ. This CDR3 is CASSSGTGNGEQYF. As DNA, the CDR3 is TGTGCCAGCAGCTCGGGGACAGGGAATGGCGAGCAGTACTTC.

V is TRBV5-4 and J is TRBJ2-7; D remains unclear. CDR3 length: 14 amino acids. The V end lost 3 bases, the J end lost 3 bases, and 13 bases lay between the germline ends. Germline loops: CDR1 SGHNT, CDR2 YYREEE (reference sequence). CDR3 DNA: TGTGCCAGCAGCTCAGACCGGTACTACTACGAGCAGTACTTC. Amino acid sequence: CASSSDRYYYEQYF.

The chain carries TRBV28 and TRBJ1-2, with D possibly being TRBD1 (5 bases). Germline V gives CDR1 MDHEN, CDR2 SYDVKM. Trimming removed 2 bases from V and 3 bases from J, with 19 bases in between. The CDR3 extends over 17 amino acids. The chain's CDR3 is CASSLRGREALDYGYTF. Here the CDR3 DNA reads TGTGCCAGCAGTTTAAGAGGCAGGGAAGCTTTGGACTATGGCTACACCTTC.

This chain joins TRBV12-3 or TRBV12-4 and TRBJ2-3; D may be TRBD2 (7 bases). The V end was cut by 7 bases, the J end by 5 bases, with 13 bases between. CDR3 size: 13 residues. CDR3 nucleotides: TGTGCCAGCACCCGGGGGGCGAGAGATACGCAGTATTTT. Translated: CASTRGARDTQYF.

The J gene is TRBJ2-7, the V gene TRBV11-3; 10 nucleotides line up with TRBD2. The CDR3 has 17 residues. Germline CDR1 is SGHNT and CDR2 is YENEEA. V dropped 0 bases and J dropped 2; count of bases not matched to a gene: 7. The CDR3 DNA follows: TGTGCCAGCAGCTTAGAGGCTAGCGGGAGTATCACCTACGAGCAGTACTTC. It codes for CASSLEASGSITYEQYF. Looking up the rest from reference TRBV11-3 and TRBJ2-7 gives the full variable domain: EAGVVQSPRYKIIEKKQPVAFWCNPISGHNTLYWYLQNLGQGPELLIRYENEEAVDDSQLPKDRFSAERLKGVDSTLKIQPAELGDSAVYLCASSLEASGSITYEQYFGPGTRLTVT.

This clone has just one count. The gene calls are TRBV18 and TRBJ1-3, with a weak D call TRBD1 (6 bases). Germline CDR1 reads KGHSH; CDR2 reads LQKENI. This CDR3 is 19 amino acids long. V was trimmed by 3 bases and J by 0 bases, leaving 21 bases between them. CDR3 bases: TGTGCCAGCTCACCCCTTGTGAGATCCGGACAGACCTCTGGAAACACCATATATTTT. Translated, it gives CASSPLVRSGQTSGNTIYF.

This clone has ten or more counts. The rearrangement links TRBV4-1 to TRBJ1-1; 8 positions agree with TRBD1. Germline CDR1 is MGHRA and CDR2 is YSYEKL. The CDR3 runs to 18 residues. V gave up 1 base and J gave up 3 bases; unmatched junction bases: 13. CDR3 sequence: CASSQGRGNRGAYTEAFF. CDR3 coding DNA: TGCGCCAGCAGCCAAGGTCGGGGAAACAGGGGGGCGTACACTGAAGCTTTCTTT.

The chain carries TRBV5-1 and TRBJ1-2; 9 bases map to TRBD1. The CDR3 sequence is 13 residues long. The V segment lost 4 bases and the J segment 8 bases; nucleotides outside the gene matches: 6. Germline CDR1 reads SGHRS; CDR2 reads YFSETQ. The CDR3 spells CASSRTGVDGYTF. The CDR3 region has the DNA TGCGCCAGCAGCAGGACAGGGGTTGACGGCTACACCTTC.

V and J are TRBV11-2 and TRBJ2-1; 10 nucleotides align to TRBD2. The CDR3 covers 15 residues. CDR1 is SGHAT and CDR2 is FQNNGV in the germline V gene. After removal of 3 bases from V and 5 bases from J, the junction contained 4 bases not matched to a gene. CDR3 loop: CASSLSSGGDNEQFF. In DNA, the CDR3 is TGTGCCAGCAGCTTGTCTAGCGGGGGTGACAATGAGCAGTTCTTC. Using reference TRBV11-2 and TRBJ2-1 for the parts outside the CDR3, the full variable domain is EAGVAQSPRYKIIEKRQSVAFWCNPISGHATLYWYQQILGQGPKLLIQFQNNGVVDDSQLPKDRFSAERLKGVDSTLKIQPAKLEDSAVYLCASSLSSGGDNEQFFGPGTRLTVL.

The chain combines TRBV4-3 with TRBJ2-1; TRBD1 agrees at 10 bases. Germline CDR1 LGHNA, CDR2 YSLEER. V lost 1 base to trimming and J lost 8 bases; unmatched junction nucleotides: 2. This CDR3 is 14 amino acids long. The CDR3 spells CASSQGQGADEQFF. The CDR3 bases are TGCGCCAGCAGCCAAGGACAGGGGGCCGATGAGCAGTTCTTC.

V usage is TRBV28 and J usage is TRBJ1-1; 10 nucleotides align to TRBD1. Germline loops: CDR1 MDHEN, CDR2 SYDVKM. V shed 5 bases, J shed 0 bases, and the junction held 3 bases outside the gene matches. The CDR3 length is 15 residues. The CDR3 loop is CASSVTGGMNTEAFF. In DNA, the CDR3 is TGTGCCAGCAGTGTGACAGGGGGCATGAACACTGAAGCTTTCTTT.

The chain links TRBV5-5 to TRBJ2-1, with a possible D match to TRBD2 (5 bases). The CDR3 loop spans 15 amino acids. The germline gives CDR1 SGHKS, CDR2 YYEKEE (reference sequence). V was cut by 4 bases and J by 9 bases, with 20 bases left in between. CDR3 in amino acids: CASSRLGRDRREQFF. Written as DNA, the CDR3 is TGTGCCAGCAGCCGTTTGGGCCGGGATCGACGTGAGCAGTTCTTC.

A single count supports this clone. The chain combines TRBV28 with TRBJ2-7; 10 positions agree with TRBD1. The CDR3 extends over 14 amino acids. Germline V gene data show CDR1 as MDHEN and CDR2 as SYDVKM. V was pared by 4 bases and J by 2 bases, with 2 bases of the junction left unmatched. The CDR3 DNA reads TGTGCCAGCAGTTCGGACAGGGGGGCCTACGAGCAGTACTTC. This gives the protein CASSSDRGAYEQYF.

The chain has TRBV25-1 and TRBJ2-7; TRBD1 aligns across 10 bases. Trimming at V came to 7 bases and at J to 5 bases, leaving 14 bases not matched to a gene. The germline V gene encodes CDR1 MGHDK and CDR2 SYGVNS. This CDR3 region has 16 residues. The CDR3 DNA sequence: TGTGCCAGCACATCCAGGGGGGACAGGGGTTTCGACGAGCAGTACTTC. It translates to CASTSRGDRGFDEQYF.

CDR3 in amino acids: CASSPTSVGNYEQYF. DNA of the CDR3: TGTGCCAGCAGTCCAACTAGCGTCGGTAACTACGAGCAGTACTTC. The rearrangement uses TRBV2 and TRBJ2-7, with TRBD2 identical over 7 bases. This CDR3 has 15 residues. Unmatched junction bases numbered 10, after V lost 5 bases and J lost 3 bases. CDR1 and CDR2 from the germline V gene are SNHLY and FYNNEI.

V gene TRBV18 combines with J gene TRBJ2-2; D not resolved. The CDR3 runs to 15 residues. Germline lookup yields CDR1 KGHSH and CDR2 LQKENI. V was pared by 4 bases and J by 3 bases, with 12 bases between. The CDR3 loop is CASSQERGDTGELFF. CDR3 nucleotide sequence: TGTGCCAGCTCACAAGAGCGAGGAGACACCGGGGAGCTGTTTTTT.